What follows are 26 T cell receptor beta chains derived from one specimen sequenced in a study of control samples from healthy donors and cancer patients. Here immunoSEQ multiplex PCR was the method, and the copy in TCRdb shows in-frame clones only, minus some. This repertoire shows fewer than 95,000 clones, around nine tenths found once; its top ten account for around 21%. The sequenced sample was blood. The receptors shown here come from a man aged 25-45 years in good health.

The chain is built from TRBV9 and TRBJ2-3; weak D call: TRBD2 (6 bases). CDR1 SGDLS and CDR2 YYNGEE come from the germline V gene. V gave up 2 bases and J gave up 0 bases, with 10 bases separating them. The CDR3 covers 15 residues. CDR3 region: CASSVYRGSTDTQYF. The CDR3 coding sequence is TGTGCCAGCAGCGTTTATCGGGGGAGCACAGATACGCAGTATTTT.

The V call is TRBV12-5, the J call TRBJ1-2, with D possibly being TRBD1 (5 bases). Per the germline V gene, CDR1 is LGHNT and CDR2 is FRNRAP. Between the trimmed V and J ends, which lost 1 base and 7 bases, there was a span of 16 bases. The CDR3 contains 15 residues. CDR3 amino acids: CASGLGSGGQGGYTF. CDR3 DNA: TGTGCTAGTGGTTTGGGAAGTGGAGGGCAGGGTGGCTACACCTTC. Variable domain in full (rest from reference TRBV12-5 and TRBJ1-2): DARVTQTPRHKVTEMGQEVTMRCQPILGHNTVFWYRQTMMQGLELLAYFRNRAPLDDSGMPKDRFSAEMPDATLATLKIQPSEPRDSAVYFCASGLGSGGQGGYTFGSGTRLTVV.

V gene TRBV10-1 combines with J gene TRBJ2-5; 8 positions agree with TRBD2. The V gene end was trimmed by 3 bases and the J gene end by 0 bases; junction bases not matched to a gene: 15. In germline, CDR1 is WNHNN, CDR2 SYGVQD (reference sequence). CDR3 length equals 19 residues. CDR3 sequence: CASSEIKRGPPNYQETQYF. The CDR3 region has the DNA TGCGCCAGCAGTGAAATCAAGCGGGGGCCTCCGAATTACCAAGAGACCCAGTACTTC.

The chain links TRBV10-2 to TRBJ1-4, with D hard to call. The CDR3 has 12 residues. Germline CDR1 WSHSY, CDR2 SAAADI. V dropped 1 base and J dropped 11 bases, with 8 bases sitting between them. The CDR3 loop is CASSEWPEKLFF. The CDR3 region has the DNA TGCGCCAGCAGTGAGTGGCCGGAGAAACTGTTTTTT.

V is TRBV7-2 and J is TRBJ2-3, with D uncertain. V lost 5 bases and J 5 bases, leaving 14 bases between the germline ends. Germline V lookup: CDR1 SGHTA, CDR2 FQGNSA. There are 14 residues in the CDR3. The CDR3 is CASSPLGRGDTQYF. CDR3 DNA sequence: TGTGCCAGCAGCCCCTTAGGGCGAGGAGATACGCAGTATTTT.

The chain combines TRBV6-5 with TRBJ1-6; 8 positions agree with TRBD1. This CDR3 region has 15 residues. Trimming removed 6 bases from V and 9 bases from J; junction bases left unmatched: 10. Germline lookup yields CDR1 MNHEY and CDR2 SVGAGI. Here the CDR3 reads CASRKDRGGGSPLHF. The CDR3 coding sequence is TGTGCCAGCAGGAAAGACAGGGGCGGCGGTTCACCCCTCCACTTT.

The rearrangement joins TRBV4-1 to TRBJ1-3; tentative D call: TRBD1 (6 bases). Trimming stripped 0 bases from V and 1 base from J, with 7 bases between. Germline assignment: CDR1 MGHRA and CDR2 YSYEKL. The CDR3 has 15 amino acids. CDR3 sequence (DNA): TGCGCCAGCAGCCAAGAGAGGGGGTCTGGAAACACCATATATTTT. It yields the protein CASSQERGSGNTIYF.

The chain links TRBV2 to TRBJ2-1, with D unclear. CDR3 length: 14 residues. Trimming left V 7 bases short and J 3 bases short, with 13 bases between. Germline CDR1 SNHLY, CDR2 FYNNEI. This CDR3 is CASTPGSHYNEQFF. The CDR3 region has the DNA TGTGCCAGCACCCCGGGTAGTCACTACAATGAGCAGTTCTTC.

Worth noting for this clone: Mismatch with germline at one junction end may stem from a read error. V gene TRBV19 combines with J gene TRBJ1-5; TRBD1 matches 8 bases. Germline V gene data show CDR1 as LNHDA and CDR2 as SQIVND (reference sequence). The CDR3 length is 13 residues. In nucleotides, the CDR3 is TGTGCCAGCAGTAACAGGGGGGGTCAGCCCCAGCATTTT. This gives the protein CASSNRGGQPQHF.

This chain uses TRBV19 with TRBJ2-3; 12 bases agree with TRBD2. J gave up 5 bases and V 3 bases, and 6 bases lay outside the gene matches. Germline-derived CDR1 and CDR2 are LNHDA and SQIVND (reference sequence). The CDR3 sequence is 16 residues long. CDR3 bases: TGTGCCAGTAGTATTGGACTAGCGGGGATCGGAGATACGCAGTATTTT. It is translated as CASSIGLAGIGDTQYF.

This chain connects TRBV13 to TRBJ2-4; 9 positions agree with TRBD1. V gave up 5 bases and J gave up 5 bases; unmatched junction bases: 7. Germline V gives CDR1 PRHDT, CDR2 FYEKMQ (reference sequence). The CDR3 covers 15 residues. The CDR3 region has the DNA TGTGCCAGCAGCCGACAGGGGGACTCAGAAAACATTCAGTACTTC. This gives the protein CASSRQGDSENIQYF.

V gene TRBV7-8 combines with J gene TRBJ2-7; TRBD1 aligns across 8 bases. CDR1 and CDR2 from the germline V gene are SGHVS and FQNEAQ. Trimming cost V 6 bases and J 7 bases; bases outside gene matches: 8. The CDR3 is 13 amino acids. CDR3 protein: CASRPTGAREQYV. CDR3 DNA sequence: TGTGCCAGCAGGCCGACAGGGGCTCGGGAGCAGTACGTC.

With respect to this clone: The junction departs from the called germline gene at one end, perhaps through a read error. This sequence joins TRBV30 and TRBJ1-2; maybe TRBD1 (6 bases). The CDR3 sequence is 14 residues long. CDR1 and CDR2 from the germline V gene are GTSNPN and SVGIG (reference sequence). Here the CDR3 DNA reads TGTACCTGGAGTTTACAGGGACTTTCAGGGGGCTACACCTTC. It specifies CTWSLQGLSGGYTF.

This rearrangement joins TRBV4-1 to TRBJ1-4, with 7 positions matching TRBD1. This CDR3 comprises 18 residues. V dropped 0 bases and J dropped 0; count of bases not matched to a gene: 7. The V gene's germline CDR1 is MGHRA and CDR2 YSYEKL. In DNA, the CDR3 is TGCGCCAGCAGCCAAGAGTACAGGGGAGGGGCAACTAATGAAAAACTGTTTTTT. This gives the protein CASSQEYRGGATNEKLFF.

The CDR3 sequence: CASSLSAPAGAHNEQFF. CDR3 nucleotides: TGTGCCAGCAGTTTATCAGCCCCAGCGGGGGCCCACAATGAGCAGTTCTTC. The rearrangement links TRBV27 to TRBJ2-1, with TRBD2 matching 8 bases. J was trimmed by 5 bases and V by 0 bases; bases with no gene match: 9. The CDR3 consists of 17 residues. CDR1 MNHEY and CDR2 SMNVEV come from the germline V gene (reference sequence).

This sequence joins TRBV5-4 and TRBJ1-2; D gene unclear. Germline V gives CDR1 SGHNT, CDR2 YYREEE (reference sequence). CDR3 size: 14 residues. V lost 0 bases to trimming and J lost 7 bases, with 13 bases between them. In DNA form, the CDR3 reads TGTGCCAGCAGCTTGGCCTTCCTATCAGGTGGCTACACCTTC. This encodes CASSLAFLSGGYTF.

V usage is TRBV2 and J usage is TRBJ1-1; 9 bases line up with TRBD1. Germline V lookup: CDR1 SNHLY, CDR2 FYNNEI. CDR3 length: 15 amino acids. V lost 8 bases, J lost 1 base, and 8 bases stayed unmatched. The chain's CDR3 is CASRPPGQGNTEAFF. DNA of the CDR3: TGTGCCAGCCGCCCCCCGGGACAGGGGAACACTGAAGCTTTCTTT. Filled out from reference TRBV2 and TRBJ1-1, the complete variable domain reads EPEVTQTPSHQVTQMGQEVILRCVPISNHLYFYWYRQILGQKVEFLVSFYNNEISEKSEIFDDQFSVERPDGSNFTLKIRSTKLEDSAMYFCASRPPGQGNTEAFFGQGTRLTVV.

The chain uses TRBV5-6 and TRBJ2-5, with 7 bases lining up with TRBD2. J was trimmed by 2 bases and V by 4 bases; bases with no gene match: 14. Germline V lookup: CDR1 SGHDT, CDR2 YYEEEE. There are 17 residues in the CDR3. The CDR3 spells CASSLPGGAGRQETQYF. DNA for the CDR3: TGTGCCAGCAGCCTCCCGGGGGGAGCGGGGAGGCAAGAGACCCAGTACTTC.

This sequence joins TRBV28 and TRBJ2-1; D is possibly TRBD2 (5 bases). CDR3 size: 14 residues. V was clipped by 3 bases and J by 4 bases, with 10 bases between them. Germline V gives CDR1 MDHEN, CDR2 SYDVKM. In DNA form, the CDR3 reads TGTGCCAGCAGTTTCCGGGGTGGTTACAATGAGCAGTTCTTC. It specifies CASSFRGGYNEQFF.

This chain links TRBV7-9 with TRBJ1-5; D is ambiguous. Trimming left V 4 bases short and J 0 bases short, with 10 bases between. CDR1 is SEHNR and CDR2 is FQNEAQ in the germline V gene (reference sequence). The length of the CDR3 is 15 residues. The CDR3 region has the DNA TGTGCCAGCAGCTACGGGCCTTATAGCAATCAGCCCCAGCATTTT. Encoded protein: CASSYGPYSNQPQHF.

The DNA of the CDR3 is TGCGCCAGCAGCTTGGCCCCTAGCGGGGGCCTTCACCCCCATGAGCAGTTCTTC. Amino acid sequence: CASSLAPSGGLHPHEQFF. The chain employs TRBV5-1 and TRBJ2-1; 10 nucleotides match TRBD2. Germline assignment: CDR1 SGHRS and CDR2 YFSETQ. This CDR3 is 18 amino acids long. Losses at the gene ends were 0 bases for V and 8 bases for J; bases not matched to a gene: 14.

The chain's CDR3 is CASSPSWDSSGYTF. The CDR3 coding sequence is TGTGCCAGCAGCCCTTCTTGGGACAGTAGTGGCTACACCTTC. The chain is built from TRBV7-2 and TRBJ1-2; 7 positions agree with TRBD1. The CDR3 is 14 amino acids. V shed 5 bases, J shed 7 bases, and the junction held 10 bases outside the gene matches. Germline values: CDR1 SGHTA, CDR2 FQGNSA.

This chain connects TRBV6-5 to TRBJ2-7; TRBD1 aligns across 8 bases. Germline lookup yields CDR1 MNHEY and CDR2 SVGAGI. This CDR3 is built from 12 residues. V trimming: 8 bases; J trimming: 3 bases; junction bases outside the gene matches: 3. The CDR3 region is CASRTGSYEQYF. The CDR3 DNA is TGTGCCAGCCGGACAGGGAGCTACGAGCAGTACTTC.

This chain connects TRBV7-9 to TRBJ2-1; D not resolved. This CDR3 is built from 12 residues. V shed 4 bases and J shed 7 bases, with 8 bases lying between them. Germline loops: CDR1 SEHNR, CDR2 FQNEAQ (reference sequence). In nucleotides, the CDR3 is TGTGCCAGCAGCTCGCGTCTTAATGAGCAGTTCTTC. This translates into CASSSRLNEQFF.

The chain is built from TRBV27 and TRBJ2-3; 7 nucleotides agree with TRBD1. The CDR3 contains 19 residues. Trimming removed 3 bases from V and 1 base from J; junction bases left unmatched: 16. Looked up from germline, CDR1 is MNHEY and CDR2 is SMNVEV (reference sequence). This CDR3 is CASSFRASGTAIGTDTQYF. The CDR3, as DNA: TGTGCCAGCAGTTTCAGGGCATCCGGGACAGCAATCGGCACAGATACGCAGTATTTT.

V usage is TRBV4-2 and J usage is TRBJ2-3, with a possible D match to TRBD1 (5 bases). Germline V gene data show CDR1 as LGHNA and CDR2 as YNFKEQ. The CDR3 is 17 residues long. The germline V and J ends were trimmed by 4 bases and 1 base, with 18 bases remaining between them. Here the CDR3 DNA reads TGTGCCAGCAGCCCGATAGAAGGGGCAGAGGGCACAGATACGCAGTATTTT. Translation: CASSPIEGAEGTDTQYF.